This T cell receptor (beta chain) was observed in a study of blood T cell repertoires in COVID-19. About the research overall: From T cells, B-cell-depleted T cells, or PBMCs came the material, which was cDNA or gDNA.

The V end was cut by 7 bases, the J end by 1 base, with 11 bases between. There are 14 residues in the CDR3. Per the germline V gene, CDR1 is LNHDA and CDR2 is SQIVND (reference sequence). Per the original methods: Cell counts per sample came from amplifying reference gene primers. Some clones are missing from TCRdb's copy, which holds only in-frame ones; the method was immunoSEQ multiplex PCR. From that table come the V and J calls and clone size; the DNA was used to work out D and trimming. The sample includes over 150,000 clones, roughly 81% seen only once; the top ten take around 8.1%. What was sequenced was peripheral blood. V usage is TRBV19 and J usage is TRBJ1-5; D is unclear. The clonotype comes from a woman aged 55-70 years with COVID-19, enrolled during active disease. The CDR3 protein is CASTPQSSNQPQHF. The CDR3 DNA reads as TGTGCCAGTACCCCCCAGTCAAGCAATCAGCCCCAGCATTTT.